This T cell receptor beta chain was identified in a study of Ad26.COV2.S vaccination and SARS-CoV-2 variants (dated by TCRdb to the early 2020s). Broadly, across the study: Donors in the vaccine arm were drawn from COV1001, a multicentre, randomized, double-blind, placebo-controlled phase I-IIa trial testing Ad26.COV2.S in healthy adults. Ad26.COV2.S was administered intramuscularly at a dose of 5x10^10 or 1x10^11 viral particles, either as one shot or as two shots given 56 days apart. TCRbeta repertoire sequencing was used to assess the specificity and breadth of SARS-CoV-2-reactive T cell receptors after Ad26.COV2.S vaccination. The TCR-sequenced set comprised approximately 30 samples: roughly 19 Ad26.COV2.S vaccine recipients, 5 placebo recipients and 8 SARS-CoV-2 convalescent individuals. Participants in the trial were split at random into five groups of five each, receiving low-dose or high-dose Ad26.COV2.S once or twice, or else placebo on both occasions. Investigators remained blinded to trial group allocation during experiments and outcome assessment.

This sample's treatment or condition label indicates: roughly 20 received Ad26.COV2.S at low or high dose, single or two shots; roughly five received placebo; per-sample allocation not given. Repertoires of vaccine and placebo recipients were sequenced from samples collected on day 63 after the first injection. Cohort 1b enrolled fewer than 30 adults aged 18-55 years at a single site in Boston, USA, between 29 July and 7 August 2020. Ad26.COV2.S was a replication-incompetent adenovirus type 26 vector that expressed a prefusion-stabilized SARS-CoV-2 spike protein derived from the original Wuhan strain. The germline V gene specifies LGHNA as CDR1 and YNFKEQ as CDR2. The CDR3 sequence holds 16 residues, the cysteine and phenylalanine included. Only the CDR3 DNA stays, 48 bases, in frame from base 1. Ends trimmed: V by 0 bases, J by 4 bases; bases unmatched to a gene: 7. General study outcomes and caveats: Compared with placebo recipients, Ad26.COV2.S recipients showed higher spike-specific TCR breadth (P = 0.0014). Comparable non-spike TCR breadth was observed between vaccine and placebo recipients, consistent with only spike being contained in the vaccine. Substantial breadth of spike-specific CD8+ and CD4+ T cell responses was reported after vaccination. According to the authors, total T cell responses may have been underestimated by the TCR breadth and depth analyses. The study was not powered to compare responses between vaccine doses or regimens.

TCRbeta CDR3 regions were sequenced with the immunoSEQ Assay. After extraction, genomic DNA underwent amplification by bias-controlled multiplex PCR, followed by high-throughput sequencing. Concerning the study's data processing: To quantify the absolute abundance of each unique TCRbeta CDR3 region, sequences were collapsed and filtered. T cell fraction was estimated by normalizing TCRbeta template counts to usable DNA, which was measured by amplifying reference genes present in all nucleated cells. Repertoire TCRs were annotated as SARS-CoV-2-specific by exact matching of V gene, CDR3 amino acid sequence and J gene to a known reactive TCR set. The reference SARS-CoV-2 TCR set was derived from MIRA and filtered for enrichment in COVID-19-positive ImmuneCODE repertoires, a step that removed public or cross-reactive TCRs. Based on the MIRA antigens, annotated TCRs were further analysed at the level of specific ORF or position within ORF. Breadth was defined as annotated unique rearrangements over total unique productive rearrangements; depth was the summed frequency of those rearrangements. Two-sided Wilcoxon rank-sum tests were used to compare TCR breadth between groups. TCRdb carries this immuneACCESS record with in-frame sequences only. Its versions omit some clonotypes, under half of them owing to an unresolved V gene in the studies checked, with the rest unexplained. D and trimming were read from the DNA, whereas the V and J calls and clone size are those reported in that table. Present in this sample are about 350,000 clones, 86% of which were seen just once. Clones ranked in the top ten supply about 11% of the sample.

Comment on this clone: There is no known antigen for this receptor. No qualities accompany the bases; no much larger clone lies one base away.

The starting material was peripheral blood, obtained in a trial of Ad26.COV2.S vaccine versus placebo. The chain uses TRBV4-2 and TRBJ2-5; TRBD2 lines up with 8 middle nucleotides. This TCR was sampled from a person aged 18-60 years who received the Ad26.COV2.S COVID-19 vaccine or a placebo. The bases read TGTGCCAGCAGCCAAGATCCCGGGGGGGCCGGAGAGACCCAGTACTTC. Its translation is CASSQDPGGAGETQYF.